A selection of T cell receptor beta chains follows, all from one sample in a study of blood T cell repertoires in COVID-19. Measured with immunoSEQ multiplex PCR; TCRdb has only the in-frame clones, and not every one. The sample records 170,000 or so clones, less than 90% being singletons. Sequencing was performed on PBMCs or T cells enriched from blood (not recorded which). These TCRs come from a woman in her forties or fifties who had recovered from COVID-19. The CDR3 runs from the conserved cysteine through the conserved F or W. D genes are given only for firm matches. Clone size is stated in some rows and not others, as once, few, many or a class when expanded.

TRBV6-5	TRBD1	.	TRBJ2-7	CASSYRGTGRSEQYF	TGTGCCAGCAGTTACAGGGGGACAGGGCGTTCCGAGCAGTACTTC
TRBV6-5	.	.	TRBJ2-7	CASSHRAFYSDYYF	TGTGCCAGCAGCCACAGGGCCTTCTACTCAGATTATTACTTC
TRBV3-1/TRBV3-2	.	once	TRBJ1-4	CASSRRTANEKLFF	TGTGCCAGCAGCCGACGGACAGCAAATGAAAAACTGTTTTTT
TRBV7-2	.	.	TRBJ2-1	CASSPGALAASYNEQFF	TGTGCCAGCAGCCCAGGGGCGCTAGCGGCCTCCTACAATGAGCAGTTCTTC
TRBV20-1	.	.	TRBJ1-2	CSARYLGYTF	TGCAGTGCTAGATATTTAGGCTACACCTTC
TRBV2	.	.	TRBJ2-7	CASSGEGEQYF	TGTGCCAGCAGTGGAGAGGGCGAGCAGTACTTC
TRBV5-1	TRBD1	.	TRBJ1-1	CASSPGQATTEAFF	TGCGCCAGCAGCCCTGGACAGGCAACCACTGAAGCTTTCTTT
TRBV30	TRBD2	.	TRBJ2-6	CANGGSSGANVLTF	TGTGCGAACGGGGGGAGCTCTGGGGCCAACGTCCTGACTTTC
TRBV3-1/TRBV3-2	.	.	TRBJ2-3	CASSQDLVVPTDTQYF	TGTGCCAGCAGCCAAGACCTAGTGGTCCCCACAGATACGCAGTATTTT
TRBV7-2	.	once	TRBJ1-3	CASSAGVSGNTIYF	TGTGCCAGCAGCGCAGGGGTTTCTGGAAACACCATATATTTT
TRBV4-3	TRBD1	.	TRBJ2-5	CASSQGQGAETQYF	TGCGCCAGCAGCCAAGGTCAGGGGGCCGAGACCCAGTACTTC
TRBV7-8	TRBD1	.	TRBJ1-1	CASSLKWTGGAEAFF	TGTGCCAGCAGCTTAAAGTGGACAGGGGGCGCGGAAGCTTTCTTT
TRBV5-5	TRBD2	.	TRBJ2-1	CASSLSSGGYNEQFF	TGTGCCAGCAGCCTATCTAGCGGGGGATACAATGAGCAGTTCTTC
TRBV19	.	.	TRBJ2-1	CASSIGTPSNEQFF	TGTGCCAGTAGTATAGGTACACCTAGCAATGAGCAGTTCTTC
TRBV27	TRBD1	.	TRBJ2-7	CASSFDREVHEQYF	TGTGCCAGCAGTTTCGACAGGGAAGTCCACGAGCAGTACTTC
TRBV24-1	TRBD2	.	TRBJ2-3	CATSEALAGTPDTQYF	TGTGCCACCAGTGAGGCTCTAGCGGGAACTCCGGATACGCAGTATTTT
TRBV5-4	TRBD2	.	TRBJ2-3	CAWGGVGGTDTQYF	TGTGCCTGGGGGGGGGTCGGCGGCACAGATACGCAGTATTTT
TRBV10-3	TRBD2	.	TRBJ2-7	CAVKPGLANDEQYF	TGTGCCGTGAAACCGGGACTAGCGAACGACGAGCAGTACTTC
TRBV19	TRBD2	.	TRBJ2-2	CASGSFIGRASIAGELFF	TGTGCCAGTGGCTCCTTTATAGGGAGGGCCAGTATTGCCGGGGAGCTGTTTTTT
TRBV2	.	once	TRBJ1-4	CASSVIANEKLFF	TGTGCCAGTTCAGTTATTGCTAATGAAAAACTGTTTTTT
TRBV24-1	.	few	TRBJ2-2	CATSDYEGVDTGELFF	TGTGCCACCAGTGACTATGAGGGTGTCGACACCGGGGAGCTGTTTTTT
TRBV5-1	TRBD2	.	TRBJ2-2	CASSGGLAGANTGELFF	TGCGCCAGCAGCGGGGGACTAGCGGGAGCGAACACCGGGGAGCTGTTTTTT
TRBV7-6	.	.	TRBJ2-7	CASSSHLAYEQYF	TGTGCCAGCAGCTCACACCTAGCCTACGAGCAGTACTTC
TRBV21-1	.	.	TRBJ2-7	CASSKLPGSIYEQYF	TGTGCCAGCAGCAAACTCCCCGGGAGTATCTACGAGCAGTACTTC
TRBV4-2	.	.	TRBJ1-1	CASSQVFRGLLGTEAFF	TGTGCCAGCAGCCAAGTGTTCCGAGGGTTATTGGGCACTGAAGCTTTCTTT
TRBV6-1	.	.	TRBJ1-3	CASSEWATRGGSGNTIYF	TGTGCCAGCAGTGAATGGGCGACCCGGGGAGGCTCTGGAAACACCATATATTTT
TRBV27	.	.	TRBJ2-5	CASSLSGWEDETQYF	TGTGCCAGCAGTTTATCGGGTTGGGAGGACGAGACCCAGTACTTC
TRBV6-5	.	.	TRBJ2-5	CASSYLGGAQETQYF	TGTGCCAGCAGTTACCTCGGCGGAGCCCAAGAGACCCAGTACTTC
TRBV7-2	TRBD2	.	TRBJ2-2	CASSFPLPPLAGNTGELFF	TGTGCCAGCAGCTTTCCCTTACCCCCTCTAGCGGGAAACACCGGGGAGCTGTTTTTT
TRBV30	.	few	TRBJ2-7	CAWSPRGYEQYF	TGTGCCTGGAGTCCCCGGGGATATGAGCAGTACTTC
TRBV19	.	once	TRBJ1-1	CASSMYGRASNTEAFF	TGTGCCAGTAGTATGTACGGCAGGGCTTCGAACACTGAAGCTTTCTTT
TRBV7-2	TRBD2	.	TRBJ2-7	CASSHSGRTYEQYF	TGTGCCAGCAGCCATAGCGGGAGGACATACGAGCAGTACTTC
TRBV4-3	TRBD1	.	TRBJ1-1	CASSEGQRMNTEAFF	TGCGCCAGCAGTGAGGGACAGCGAATGAACACTGAAGCTTTCTTT
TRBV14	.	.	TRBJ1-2	CASSQVAGNGYTF	TGTGCCAGCAGCCAAGTCGCAGGGAACGGCTACACCTTC
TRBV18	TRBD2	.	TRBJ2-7	CASSPGLAGYEQYF	TGTGCCAGCTCACCAGGACTAGCGGGATACGAGCAGTACTTC